These 4 T cell receptor beta chains came from one sample sequenced in a study of graft-versus-host responses after intestinal transplantation. The method was immunoSEQ multiplex PCR; TCRdb's version includes in-frame clones alone and lacks a portion of them. The sample contains over 950 clones, about 83% of which appear only once. The source was PBMCs, collected 7 days after intestinal transplantation. These TCRs come from a human patient who received an intestinal transplant, so some T cells may come from the graft donor.

The genes are TRBV4-1 and TRBJ1-2; no definite D call. The CDR3 sequence is 14 residues long. The V gene lost 1 base and the J gene lost 6 bases, with 12 bases spanning the gap. The germline V gene encodes CDR1 MGHRA and CDR2 YSYEKL. CDR3 DNA sequence: TGCGCCAGCAGCCAAGTCGGGGTAAGGGATGGCTACACCTTC. As protein: CASSQVGVRDGYTF.

The V gene is TRBV6-4, the J gene TRBJ2-6; D not resolved. The CDR3 has 18 residues. Germline assignment: CDR1 MRHNA and CDR2 SNTAGT. Trimming left V 5 bases short and J 5 bases short, with 22 bases between. CDR3 nucleotide sequence: TGTGCCAGCAGTTGGTGCACCACACGACAAAGTCGGGCCAACGTCCTGACTTTC. It is translated as CASSWCTTRQSRANVLTF.

The chain carries TRBV11-2 and TRBJ2-5; D call uncertain. The CDR3 spans 14 residues. The ends were cut back, 2 bases at V and 0 bases at J, with 7 bases in the middle. Germline values: CDR1 SGHAT, CDR2 FQNNGV. The CDR3 sequence: CASSLRGYQETQYF. CDR3 in DNA: TGTGCCAGCAGCTTACGCGGTTACCAAGAGACCCAGTACTTC. Full variable domain (missing parts from reference TRBV11-2 and TRBJ2-5): EAGVAQSPRYKIIEKRQSVAFWCNPISGHATLYWYQQILGQGPKLLIQFQNNGVVDDSQLPKDRFSAERLKGVDSTLKIQPAKLEDSAVYLCASSLRGYQETQYFGPGTRLLVL.

The V call is TRBV29-1, the J call TRBJ2-5; the match to TRBD2 covers 7 bases. Germline lookup yields CDR1 SQVTM and CDR2 ANQGSEA. V lost 4 bases and J lost 3; bases outside the gene matches: 2. The CDR3 extends over 12 amino acids. In DNA, the CDR3 is TGCAGCGTTGTCGGGACTAAAGAGACCCAGTACTTC. Its translation: CSVVGTKETQYF.